This entry describes one TCR beta chain. This record comes from a study of blood T cell repertoires in COVID-19. For the study at large: Sites across the United States, Italy and Spain contributed samples from acute and convalescent COVID-19. PBMCs, B-cell-depleted T cells, or T cells were the source of the cDNA or gDNA that made up the material.

Per the original data handling: Nucleated cell number was recorded as an estimate derived from reference gene primer amplification. TCRdb's copy holds only in-frame clones and misses some; the assay was immunoSEQ multiplex PCR. The DNA gave D and trimming, while V, J and clone size come from that table. The table includes about 180,000 clones, about 86% detected once. Material for sequencing was peripheral blood. The sequence derives from a man between 65 and 85 years old with active or convalescent COVID-19.

CDR3 DNA sequence: TGTGCCACCAGCAGCCCGGACAGATCCTCCTACGAGCAGTACTTC. Translation: CATSSPDRSSYEQYF. V gene TRBV15 combines with J gene TRBJ2-7; maybe TRBD1 (6 bases). Trimming took 3 bases from V and 0 from J, leaving 12 bases between them. The CDR3 totals 15 residues. Germline assignment: CDR1 LNHNV and CDR2 YYDKDF (reference sequence).